Shown below are 3 T cell receptor beta chains from a single sample sequenced in a study of cytomegalovirus exposure and HLA in healthy donors. The PCR had 60 Vbeta and 13 Jbeta primers. Clones were sequenced by immunoSEQ multiplex PCR, and TCRdb holds only the in-frame ones, with some missing. The repertoire has around 140,000 clones, 77% of them found once; the top ten carry around 3.7%. Sequenced sample: PBMCs. The receptors here all came from a male donor in good health and CMV-seronegative.

The chain couples TRBV9 to TRBJ1-3; TRBD1 is a possible D gene (5 bases). Per the germline V gene, CDR1 is SGDLS and CDR2 is YYNGEE. CDR3 length: 15 amino acids. Deletions cut 3 bases from V and 0 bases from J, with 10 bases between. The CDR3 reads CASSAFQGSGNTIYF. The CDR3 coding sequence is TGTGCCAGCAGCGCCTTCCAGGGCTCTGGAAACACCATATATTTT.

This chain links TRBV27 with TRBJ2-1, with TRBD1 identical over 9 bases. Germline CDR1 and CDR2: MNHEY and SMNVEV (reference sequence). The CDR3 runs to 14 residues. Trimming cost V 8 bases and J 7 bases; bases outside gene matches: 9. The CDR3 bases are TGTGCCAGCCACCGCGGGACAGGGATAAATGAGCAGTTCTTC. Its translation is CASHRGTGINEQFF.

The chain combines TRBV6-1 with TRBJ1-2; 7 nucleotides agree with TRBD1. The germline V gene encodes CDR1 MNHNS and CDR2 SASEGT. V lost 7 bases to trimming and J lost 5 bases; unmatched junction nucleotides: 7. CDR3 length equals 13 residues. The CDR3 is CASTSGRGYGYTF. The CDR3 DNA is TGTGCCAGCACCTCTGGCAGGGGGTATGGCTACACCTTC.